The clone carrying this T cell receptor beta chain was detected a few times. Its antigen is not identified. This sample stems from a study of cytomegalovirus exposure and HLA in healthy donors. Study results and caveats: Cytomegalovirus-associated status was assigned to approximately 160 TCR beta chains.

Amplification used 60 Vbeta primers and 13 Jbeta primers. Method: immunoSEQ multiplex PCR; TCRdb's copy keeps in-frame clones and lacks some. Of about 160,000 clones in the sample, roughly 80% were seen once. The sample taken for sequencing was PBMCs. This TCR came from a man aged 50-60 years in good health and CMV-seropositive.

Here the CDR3 reads CASSGLGSSYNEQFF. The CDR3 DNA reads as TGTGCCAGCAGCGGACTCGGAAGCTCCTACAATGAGCAGTTCTTC. The V gene is TRBV9, the J gene TRBJ2-1; D is unclear. V gave up 3 bases and J gave up 0 bases, with 10 bases separating them. The CDR3 contains 15 residues. Germline V gene data show CDR1 as SGDLS and CDR2 as YYNGEE.